These 19 T cell receptor beta chains were sequenced from one sample in a study of Ad26.COV2.S vaccination and SARS-CoV-2 variants. The method was immunoSEQ multiplex PCR; TCRdb's version includes in-frame clones alone and lacks a portion of them. The sample has hundreds of thousands of clones, around 87% seen once. The treatment was: 15 to 20 received Ad26.COV2.S at low or high dose, single or two shots; 5 received placebo; per-sample allocation not given. Day 63 after the first vaccine or placebo injection was the time point for sampling. This sample comprised peripheral blood, obtained in a trial of Ad26.COV2.S vaccine versus placebo. All receptors derive from a person aged 18-60 years who received the Ad26.COV2.S COVID-19 vaccine or a placebo.

The chain joins TRBV7-2 to TRBJ2-6; D possibly corresponds to TRBD1 (6 bases). CDR1 is SGHTA, CDR2 FQGNSA, per germline. There are 15 residues in the CDR3. The V gene lost 6 bases and the J gene lost 2 bases, with 11 bases spanning the gap. The CDR3 loop is CASSRTGTGANVLTF. The CDR3 region has the DNA TGTGCCAGCAGTCGCACAGGGACTGGGGCCAACGTCCTGACTTTC.

The CDR3 DNA sequence: TGTGCCAGCAGTTACGGATATCAAAGATTCAATCAGCCCCAGCATTTT. Amino acid sequence: CASSYGYQRFNQPQHF. The chain employs TRBV6-5 and TRBJ1-5; D is unclear. Germline values: CDR1 MNHEY, CDR2 SVGAGI. Trimming pared 2 bases from V and 3 bases from J, leaving 14 bases between. The CDR3 is made up of 16 amino acids.

Only one count was recorded for this clone. This chain's CDR3 is CASSLVGRNTDTQYF. In DNA form, the CDR3 reads TGTGCCAGCAGCTTAGTAGGCAGGAACACAGATACGCAGTATTTT. The chain has TRBV7-6 and TRBJ2-3; D is ambiguous. The ends were cut back, 1 base at V and 2 bases at J, with 10 bases in the middle. This CDR3 is built from 15 residues. Germline V CDR1 and CDR2: SGHVS, FNYEAQ.

This clone was recorded once. The chain recombines TRBV5-1 with TRBJ2-1; D might be TRBD1 or TRBD2, each matching 5 bases. The CDR3 extends over 15 amino acids. Between the trimmed V and J ends, which lost 3 bases and 0 bases, there was a span of 10 bases. Germline assignment: CDR1 SGHRS and CDR2 YFSETQ. CDR3 sequence (DNA): TGCGCCAGCAGCTGGGACGGACTCTCCTACAATGAGCAGTTCTTC. Its translation is CASSWDGLSYNEQFF. Using reference TRBV5-1 and TRBJ2-1 for the parts outside the CDR3, the full variable domain is KAGVTQTPRYLIKTRGQQVTLSCSPISGHRSVSWYQQTPGQGLQFLFEYFSETQRNKGNFPGRFSGRQFSNSRSEMNVSTLELGDSALYLCASSWDGLSYNEQFFGPGTRLTVL.

The V call is TRBV13, the J call TRBJ2-7; D perhaps matches TRBD1 (7 bases). V lost 5 bases to trimming and J lost 4 bases, with 12 bases between them. This CDR3 is built from 13 residues. Germline-derived CDR1 and CDR2 are PRHDT and FYEKMQ (reference sequence). This CDR3 reads CASSDSGGYEQYF. In DNA form, the CDR3 reads TGTGCCAGCAGCGACTCAGGGGGGTACGAGCAGTACTTC.

The chain couples TRBV7-2 to TRBJ1-2, with D possibly being TRBD1 (6 bases). V was clipped by 4 bases and J by 4 bases, with 19 bases between them. The CDR3 loop spans 16 amino acids. Germline CDR1 and CDR2: SGHTA and FQGNSA. CDR3 sequence (DNA): TGTGCCAGCAGCTCCAGGGGTTTAACGCTCACCTATGGCTACACCTTC. It translates to CASSSRGLTLTYGYTF.

The chain has TRBV7-9 and TRBJ2-3, with 7 bases lining up with TRBD2. V lost 5 bases and J lost 4; bases outside the gene matches: 9. The CDR3 totals 15 residues. CDR1 is SEHNR and CDR2 is FQNEAQ in the germline V gene (reference sequence). The CDR3 bases are TGTGCCAGCAGCACTAGAGTGGGACTACCAGATACGCAGTATTTT. Its translation: CASSTRVGLPDTQYF. Variable domain in full (rest from reference TRBV7-9 and TRBJ2-3): DTGVSQNPRHKITKRGQNVTFRCDPISEHNRLYWYRQTLGQGPEFLTYFQNEAQLEKSRLLSDRFSAERPKGSFSTLEIQRTEQGDSAMYLCASSTRVGLPDTQYFGPGTRLTVL.

The chain carries TRBV5-6 and TRBJ1-2; 7 bases match TRBD1. CDR1 SGHDT and CDR2 YYEEEE come from the germline V gene. V lost 4 bases, J lost 8 bases, and 5 bases stayed unmatched. The CDR3 is 12 residues long. CDR3 DNA sequence: TGTGCCAGCAGCGGGGGACAGATGGGCTACACCTTC. This translates into CASSGGQMGYTF. The entire variable domain, with the rest obtained from reference TRBV5-6 and TRBJ1-2, is as follows: DAGVTQSPTHLIKTRGQQVTLRCSPKSGHDTVSWYQQALGQGPQFIFQYYEEEERQRGNFPDRFSGHQFPNYSSELNVNALLLGDSALYLCASSGGQMGYTFGSGTRLTVV.

The chain is built from TRBV2 and TRBJ1-5; no firm D call. Germline values: CDR1 SNHLY, CDR2 FYNNEI. The ends were cut back, 1 base at V and 1 base at J, with 8 bases in the middle. This CDR3 contains 15 residues. CDR3 sequence reads: CASSEGGRSNQPQHF. DNA for the CDR3: TGTGCCAGCAGTGAAGGTGGGAGGAGCAATCAGCCCCAGCATTTT.

This chain uses TRBV18 with TRBJ1-1; D perhaps matches TRBD1 (5 bases). The CDR3 is 15 amino acids. V was trimmed by 3 bases and J by 1 base, leaving 12 bases between them. CDR1 KGHSH and CDR2 LQKENI come from the germline V gene. CDR3 DNA sequence: TGTGCCAGCTCACCCAGCTATACAGGGAACACTGAAGCTTTCTTT. It specifies CASSPSYTGNTEAFF.

The CDR3: CASSEQGRNTEAFF. The CDR3 nucleotides are TGTGCCAGTAGTGAACAGGGGCGAAACACTGAAGCTTTCTTT. V gene TRBV19 combines with J gene TRBJ1-1; 7 bases are a match to TRBD1. The ends lost 5 bases at V and 2 bases at J; junction bases unmatched: 5. Per germline, CDR1 LNHDA and CDR2 SQIVND (reference sequence). The CDR3 loop spans 14 amino acids.

The rearrangement joins TRBV3-1 (or the pseudogene TRBV3-2) to TRBJ2-3; D remains ambiguous. The CDR3 covers 11 residues. Trimming took off 3 bases at V and 2 bases at J, with 0 bases between the two ends. Germline CDR1 is LGHDT and CDR2 is YNNKEL (reference sequence). Here the CDR3 reads CASSHTDTQYF. DNA of the CDR3: TGTGCCAGCAGCCACACAGATACGCAGTATTTT.

The CDR3 sequence: CASSLDGTGVYNEQFF. Written as DNA, the CDR3 is TGTGCCAGCAGCTTAGATGGGACAGGAGTGTACAATGAGCAGTTCTTC. The chain recombines TRBV11-3 with TRBJ2-1; TRBD1 aligns across 8 bases. The CDR3 has 16 amino acids. The V gene's germline CDR1 is SGHNT and CDR2 YENEEA. The J segment lost 4 bases and the V segment lost 0 bases, leaving 5 bases of the junction unmatched.

As to this clone: Other DNA sequences from this sample encode an identical CDR3 as well. The V call is TRBV3-1 (or the pseudogene TRBV3-2), the J call TRBJ2-5; 11 bases map to TRBD2. The V segment lost 4 bases and the J segment 2 bases; nucleotides outside the gene matches: 3. The CDR3 has 15 amino acids. Germline-derived CDR1 and CDR2 are LGHDT and YNNKEL (reference sequence). The CDR3 protein is CASSLRTSGQETQYF. The CDR3 DNA sequence: TGTGCCAGCAGCCTACGGACTAGCGGGCAAGAGACCCAGTACTTC.

This chain connects TRBV7-2 to TRBJ2-7, with 12 bases identical to TRBD2. The germline gives CDR1 SGHTA, CDR2 FQGNSA. The CDR3 is 16 residues long. The trim removed 2 bases at V and 6 bases at J, leaving 8 bases unmatched. CDR3 residues: CASSLRLAGGGSEQYF. In DNA, the CDR3 is TGTGCCAGCAGCTTAAGGCTAGCGGGAGGGGGCAGCGAGCAGTACTTC.

The V and J genes are TRBV9 and TRBJ2-2; a weak D match, TRBD1 (6 bases). The V gene lost 0 bases and the J gene lost 5 bases, with 11 bases spanning the gap. CDR1 and CDR2 (germline): SGDLS, YYNGEE. This CDR3 is 15 amino acids long. The CDR3 reads CASSVAQGPTGELFF. Here the CDR3 DNA reads TGTGCCAGCAGCGTAGCGCAGGGGCCGACCGGGGAGCTGTTTTTT.

This clone was observed a single time. J is TRBJ2-7 and V is TRBV7-9; TRBD2 is a possible D gene (5 bases). Trimming took off 1 base at V and 7 bases at J, with 5 bases between the two ends. Germline loops: CDR1 SEHNR, CDR2 FQNEAQ (reference sequence). The CDR3 is 11 amino acids. The CDR3 loop is CASSLGREQYF. The CDR3 bases are TGTGCCAGCAGCTTAGGGAGGGAGCAGTACTTC.

The V and J genes are TRBV19 and TRBJ2-7, with D tentatively TRBD1 (6 bases). Germline assignment: CDR1 LNHDA and CDR2 SQIVND (reference sequence). The CDR3 sequence is 14 residues long. V lost 5 bases and J lost 1, with 12 bases in between. The CDR3 loop is CASSPSRGSYEQYF. CDR3 nucleotides: TGTGCCAGTAGTCCCTCCAGGGGTTCCTACGAGCAGTACTTC.

The chain combines TRBV5-1 with TRBJ1-1; D is uncertain. Deletions cut 0 bases from V and 9 bases from J, with 15 bases between. Germline assignment: CDR1 SGHRS and CDR2 YFSETQ. The CDR3 contains 14 residues. CDR3 coding DNA: TGCGCCAGCAGCTTGGCCTCGGAGGATTATAAAGCTTTCTTT. Translating gives CASSLASEDYKAFF.